This is a list of T cell receptor beta chains from one sample in a study of cytomegalovirus exposure and HLA in healthy donors. Sequencing used immunoSEQ multiplex PCR; TCRdb keeps in-frame clones, though not all of them. The repertoire holds some 180,000 clones, about 13% seen once, with 7.8% in the top ten. Input material: PBMCs. Source of these receptors: a man aged 50 to 59 in good health and CMV-seropositive. The CDR3 runs from the conserved cysteine through the conserved F or W. The D gene is left open where the match is weak. Some rows have no size entry. The others give once, few or many, or a class for an expanded clone.

size	D	V	J	CDR3	DNA
-	TRBD1	TRBV7-3	TRBJ2-7	CASSPAPGQGHEQYF	TGTGCCAGCAGCCCGGCGCCAGGACAGGGCCACGAGCAGTACTTC
few	-	TRBV6-5	TRBJ2-5	CASSYSRLTQETQYF	TGTGCCAGCAGTTACTCGAGACTAACCCAAGAGACCCAGTACTTC
few	-	TRBV2	TRBJ1-5	CATADRSNQPQHF	TGTGCCACTGCAGACAGGAGCAATCAGCCCCAGCATTTT
-	-	TRBV9	TRBJ1-2	CASSPRVGLVYGYTF	TGTGCCAGCAGCCCCCGGGTGGGACTGGTATATGGCTACACCTTC
few	-	TRBV7-3	TRBJ2-7	CASSQGFSYEQYF	TGTGCCAGCAGCCAGGGATTTTCCTACGAGCAGTACTTC
few	TRBD1	TRBV7-2	TRBJ1-1	CASRGQGNTEAFF	TGTGCCAGCAGAGGACAGGGAAACACTGAAGCTTTCTTT
few	-	TRBV2	TRBJ1-1	CASSLPPLTEAFF	TGTGCCAGCAGTCTCCCCCCCCTCACTGAAGCTTTCTTT
few	-	TRBV11-2	TRBJ1-1	CASSSLRAEAFF	TGTGCCAGCAGCTCCCTGAGGGCTGAAGCTTTCTTT
-	TRBD2	TRBV27	TRBJ2-7	CASRGLENSYEQYF	TGTGCCAGCAGAGGACTAGAGAATTCCTACGAGCAGTACTTC
few	-	TRBV5-1	TRBJ1-5	CASQGGDNQPQHF	TGCGCCAGCCAGGGAGGAGACAATCAGCCCCAGCATTTT
-	-	TRBV30	TRBJ2-3	CAWSVGGAEADTQYF	TGTGCCTGGAGTGTAGGGGGGGCCGAAGCAGATACGCAGTATTTT